The present T cell receptor (beta chain) was sequenced within a study of T cell responses to AZD1222 COVID-19 vaccine. Measured with immunoSEQ multiplex PCR; TCRdb has only the in-frame clones, and not every one. Of approximately 84,000 clones listed, over 75% are singletons. Germline CDR1 is MDHEN and CDR2 is SYDVKM. This CDR3 comprises 15 residues. V shed 7 bases and J shed 0 bases, with 13 bases lying between them. This sample comprised peripheral blood, obtained 28 days after the second AZD1222 dose. This rearrangement joins TRBV28 to TRBJ1-5, with D unclear. The receptor's source is an adult who received the AZD1222 COVID-19 vaccine. This chain's CDR3 is CASTTPAVSNQPQHF. The CDR3 DNA reads as TGTGCCAGCACCACCCCGGCTGTTAGCAATCAGCCCCAGCATTTT.